This TCR beta chain was sequenced for a study of molecular identifiers for immune sequencing clone quantification. TCRdb used MiXCR to reprocess the PCR reads, holding one entry per CDR3 protein. This sample carries about 40,000 distinct CDR3 sequences, around 18% of them seen once, and the ten largest clones take approximately 6.4%. This CDR3 is 15 amino acids long. V was shortened by 2 bases and J by 6 bases, with 13 bases between the two germline ends. CDR1 and CDR2 from the germline V gene are MNHNS and SASEGT. V and J are TRBV6-1 and TRBJ2-2; D is unresolved. Sequences were obtained from naive CD8+ T cells from blood, with Jurkat cell RNA spiked in. Subset here: FACS-sorted CD8+CD4-CCR7+CD45RA+ naive T cells. The TCR was taken from a human donor in good health. Some libraries in this study had Jurkat cell RNA spiked in. The CDR3 loop reads CASSESNLIAGELFF. The CDR3 coding sequence is TGTGCCAGCAGTGAATCTAATCTAATAGCCGGGGAGCTGTTTTTT.